Listed below are T cell receptor beta chains from one sample, sequenced in a study of tumor and adjacent non-tumor tissue in lung cancer. TCRdb re-derived calls from the multiplex PCR reads in MiXCR, one entry per CDR3 protein. The sample yields 100,000 to 150,000 distinct CDR3 sequences, around three fifths seen once. Sequences were obtained from lung tumor tissue. The receptors here all came from a man aged 25 to 45 with non-small cell lung cancer. The CDR3 runs from the conserved cysteine through the conserved F or W. A D gene is named only where the DNA matches it firmly. Size is omitted from some rows. Given values are once, few, many or a class for expanded clones.

v_call	d_call	j_call	clone_size	cdr3_nt	cdr3_aa
TRBV6-2/TRBV6-3	.	TRBJ1-2	many	TGTGCCAGCAGTCCACAGGGATATGGCTACACCTTC	CASSPQGYGYTF
TRBV20-1	TRBD2	TRBJ2-1	many	TGCAGTGCTAGTCGGACTAGCTCCTACAATGAGCAGTTCTTC	CSASRTSSYNEQFF
TRBV20-1	TRBD1	TRBJ2-7	.	TGCAGTACCACCGGGACAGCCTGCTACGAGCAGTACTTC	CSTTGTACYEQYF
TRBV7-9	.	TRBJ1-4	.	TGTGCCAGCAGCTTAGCTGGTACAGATGAAAAACTGTTTTTT	CASSLAGTDEKLFF
TRBV20-1	TRBD2	TRBJ2-2	.	TGCAGTGTTAGAGAGCGGGGGAGCACCGGAGAGCTGTTTTTT	CSVRERGSTGELFF
TRBV6-2/TRBV6-3	.	TRBJ2-7	once	TGTGTCAGCAGTTACTCGTATCGACGGGGTCAGATGATCTACGAGCAGTACTTC	CVSSYSYRRGQMIYEQYF
TRBV11-2	TRBD2	TRBJ2-2	.	TGTGCCAGTAGCCCCCGGCTAGCGGGAAGGCCCGGGGAGCTGTTTTTT	CASSPRLAGRPGELFF
TRBV11-1	TRBD1	TRBJ2-7	.	TGTACCAGCAGCTTCCCATGTGGGACAGGGGGTGAAGAGCAGTACTTC	CTSSFPCGTGGEEQYF
TRBV12-3/TRBV12-4	.	TRBJ1-2	.	TGTGCCAGCAGTCGGGGGAGTGGCTACGCCTTC	CASSRGSGYAF
TRBV11-3	TRBD1	TRBJ2-7	.	TGTCCAAGCAGCTTAACAGGGGACTACGAGCAGTACTTC	CPSSLTGDYEQYF
TRBV12-3/TRBV12-4	.	TRBJ2-1	few	TGTGCCAGCAGGGAAGAGACACGAGACCCCAAAAACAATGAGCGGTTCTTC	CASREETRDPKNNERFF
TRBV6-5	.	TRBJ2-7	.	TGTGACAGGAGCACCCTCTACGAGCAGTACTTC	CDRSTLYEQYF
TRBV20-1	TRBD2	TRBJ2-1	many	TGCAGTGCTAGGCCCCGAAGGACTAGCGGAAACAATGAGCAGTTCTTC	CSARPRRTSGNNEQFF
TRBV20-1	.	TRBJ2-6	.	TGCAGTGCTAGGGACCTGAGATCTGGGACCAACGTCCTGACTTTC	CSARDLRSGTNVLTF
TRBV20-1	.	TRBJ2-1	once	TGCGGTTACCGGGCGGCAGGAGGCCACAATGAGCAGTTCTTC	CGYRAAGGHNEQFF
TRBV5-1	TRBD1	TRBJ1-1	.	TGCGCCACCAGCTTGGACAGGGACACTGATGCTTTCTTT	CATSLDRDTDAFF
TRBV29-1	.	TRBJ2-7	.	TGCGGTGTCCTGGTGGGGGAGAGGGGCTCCTACGAGCAGTACTTC	CGVLVGERGSYEQYF
TRBV20-1	.	TRBJ2-1	many	TGCAGTGCTAGAGACCCGTTGGATCACAATGAGCAGTTCTTC	CSARDPLDHNEQFF
TRBV12-3/TRBV12-4	.	TRBJ2-2	.	TGTGCCAGCAGTTTTGGGCTCACCGGGGAGCTGTTTTTT	CASSFGLTGELFF
TRBV20-1	.	TRBJ2-3	.	TGCAGTGCGGTAGGTGGCAATCAGCCCCAGTATTTT	CSAVGGNQPQYF
TRBV6-1	TRBD2	TRBJ2-7	many	TGTGCCAGCAGTGTGACTAGCGGGGGGGATGAGCAGTACTTC	CASSVTSGGDEQYF
TRBV20-1	TRBD1	TRBJ1-2	.	TGCAGTGCTAGATTAGACAGGGTAAACTATGGCTACACCTTT	CSARLDRVNYGYTF
TRBV11-3	.	TRBJ2-2	.	TGTGCCAGCAGCTTAGATATGAGGGGGGGGCTGTTTTTC	CASSLDMRGGLFF
TRBV11-2	.	TRBJ2-1	.	TGTGCCAGCAGCCTAGTCAGTGGTTGGGTCAGCGATGAGCAGTTCTTC	CASSLVSGWVSDEQFF
TRBV20-1	TRBD2	TRBJ2-3	few	TGCAGTGCTACAGGGGGTCTAGCGGGGACTCGGAGGGAGCAGTATTTT	CSATGGLAGTRREQYF
TRBV4-2	.	TRBJ2-3	.	TGTTCCAGCAGGTCATTAGTCTCAGATACGCAGTATTTT	CSSRSLVSDTQYF
TRBV13	TRBD2	TRBJ2-3	many	TGTGCCAGCAGCTTAGGAGGTAGCGGGAGGGCCGGAGATACGCAGTATTTT	CASSLGGSGRAGDTQYF